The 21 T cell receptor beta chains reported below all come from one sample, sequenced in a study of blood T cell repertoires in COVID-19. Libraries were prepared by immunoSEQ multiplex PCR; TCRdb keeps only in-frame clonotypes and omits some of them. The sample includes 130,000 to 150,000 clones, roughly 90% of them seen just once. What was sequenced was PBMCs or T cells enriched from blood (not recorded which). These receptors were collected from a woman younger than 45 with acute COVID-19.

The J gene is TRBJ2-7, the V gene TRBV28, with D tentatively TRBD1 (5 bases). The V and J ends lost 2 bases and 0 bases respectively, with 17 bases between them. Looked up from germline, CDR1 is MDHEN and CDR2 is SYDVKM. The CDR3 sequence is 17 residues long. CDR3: CASSLPTGLGLSYEQYF. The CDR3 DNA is TGTGCCAGCAGTTTACCCACAGGTTTGGGGCTCTCCTACGAGCAGTACTTC.

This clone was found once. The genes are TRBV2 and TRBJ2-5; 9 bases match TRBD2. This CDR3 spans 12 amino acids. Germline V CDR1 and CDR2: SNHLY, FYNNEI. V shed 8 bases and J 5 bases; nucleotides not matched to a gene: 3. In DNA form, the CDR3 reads TGTGCCAGCGCTAGCGGGGTGGAGACCCAGTACTTC. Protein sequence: CASASGVETQYF.

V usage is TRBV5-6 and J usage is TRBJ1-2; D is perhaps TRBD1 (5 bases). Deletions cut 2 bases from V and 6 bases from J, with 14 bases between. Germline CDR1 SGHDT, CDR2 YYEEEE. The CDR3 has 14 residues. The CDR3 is CASSFQGADNGYTF. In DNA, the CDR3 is TGTGCCAGCAGCTTTCAAGGGGCGGATAATGGCTACACCTTC.

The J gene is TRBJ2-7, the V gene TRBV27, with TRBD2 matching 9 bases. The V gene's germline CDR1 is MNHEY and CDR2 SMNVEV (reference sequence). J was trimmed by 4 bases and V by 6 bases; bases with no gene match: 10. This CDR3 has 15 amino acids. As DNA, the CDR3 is TGTGCCAGCAGCCACACCGCGGGAGGGCCTTACGAGCAGTACTTC. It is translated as CASSHTAGGPYEQYF.

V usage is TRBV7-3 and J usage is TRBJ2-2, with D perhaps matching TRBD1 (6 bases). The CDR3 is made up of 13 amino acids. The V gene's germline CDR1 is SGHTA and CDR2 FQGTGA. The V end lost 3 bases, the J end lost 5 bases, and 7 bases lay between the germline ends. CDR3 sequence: CASSFQGTGELFF. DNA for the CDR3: TGTGCCAGCAGCTTTCAGGGGACCGGGGAGCTGTTTTTT.

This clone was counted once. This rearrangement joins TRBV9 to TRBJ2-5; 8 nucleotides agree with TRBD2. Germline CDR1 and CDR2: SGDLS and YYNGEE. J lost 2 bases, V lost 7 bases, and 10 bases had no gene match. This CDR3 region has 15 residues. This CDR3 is CASGLTGLAQETQYF. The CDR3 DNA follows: TGTGCCAGCGGATTAACAGGACTAGCACAAGAGACCCAGTACTTC.

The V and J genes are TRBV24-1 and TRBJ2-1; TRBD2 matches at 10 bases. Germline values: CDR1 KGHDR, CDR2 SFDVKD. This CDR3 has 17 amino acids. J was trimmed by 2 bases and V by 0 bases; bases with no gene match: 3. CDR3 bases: TGTGCCACCAGTGATTTGCAGCGGGAGGGCACCTACAATGAGCAGTTCTTC. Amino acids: CATSDLQREGTYNEQFF.

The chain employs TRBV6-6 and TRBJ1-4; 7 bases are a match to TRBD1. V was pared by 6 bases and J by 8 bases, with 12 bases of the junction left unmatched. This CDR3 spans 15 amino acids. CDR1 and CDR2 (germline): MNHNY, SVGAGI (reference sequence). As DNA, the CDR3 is TGTGCCAGCAGAAGGGACCGGGACAGCAGCGAAAAACTGTTTTTT. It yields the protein CASRRDRDSSEKLFF.

The CDR3 bases are TGTGCCAGCAGCTTAGCGTCAGGGATACAAGAGACCCAGTACTTC. Protein: CASSLASGIQETQYF. This chain connects TRBV7-2 to TRBJ2-5, with a possible D match to TRBD1 (5 bases). CDR1 is SGHTA and CDR2 is FQGNSA in the germline V gene. The CDR3 sequence is 15 residues long. The V end was cut by 0 bases, the J end by 2 bases, with 10 bases between. Variable domain in full (rest from reference TRBV7-2 and TRBJ2-5): GAGVSQSPSNKVTEKGKDVELRCDPISGHTALYWYRQSLGQGLEFLIYFQGNSAPDKSGLPSDRFSAERTGGSVSTLTIQRTQQEDSAVYLCASSLASGIQETQYFGPGTRLLVL.

This CDR3 reads CAWSVQGGNQPQHF. The CDR3 DNA is TGTGCCTGGAGTGTACAAGGGGGCAATCAGCCCCAGCATTTT. This chain connects TRBV30 to TRBJ1-5; tentative D call: TRBD1 (5 bases). The germline CDR1 and CDR2 sequences are GTSNPN and SVGIG (reference sequence). The CDR3 loop spans 14 amino acids. The V and J ends lost 0 bases and 2 bases respectively, with 8 bases between them.

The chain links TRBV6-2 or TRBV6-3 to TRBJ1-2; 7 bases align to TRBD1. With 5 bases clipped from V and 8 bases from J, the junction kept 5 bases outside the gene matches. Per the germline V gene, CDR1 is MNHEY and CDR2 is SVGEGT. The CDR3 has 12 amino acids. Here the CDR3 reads CASSPGGSGYTF. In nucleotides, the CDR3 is TGTGCCAGCAGTCCAGGGGGGTCAGGCTACACCTTC.

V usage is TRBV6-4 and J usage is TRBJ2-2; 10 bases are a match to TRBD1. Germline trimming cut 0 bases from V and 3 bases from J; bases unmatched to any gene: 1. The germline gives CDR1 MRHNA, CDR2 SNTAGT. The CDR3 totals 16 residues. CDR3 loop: CASSDSDRGDTGELFF. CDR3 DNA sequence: TGTGCCAGCAGTGACTCGGACAGGGGGGACACCGGGGAGCTGTTTTTT.

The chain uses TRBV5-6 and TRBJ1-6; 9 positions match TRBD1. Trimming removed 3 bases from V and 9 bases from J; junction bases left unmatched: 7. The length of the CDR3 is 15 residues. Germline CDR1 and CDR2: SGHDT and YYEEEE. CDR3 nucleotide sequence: TGTGCCAGCAGCTCACCGGGACAGGGTATTTCACCCCTCCACTTT. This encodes CASSSPGQGISPLHF.

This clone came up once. The CDR3, as DNA: TGTGCCAGCAGTAGGGGGTCGGTAGCGGGAACCTACGAGCAGTACTTC. This encodes CASSRGSVAGTYEQYF. The chain employs TRBV27 and TRBJ2-7, with 8 bases lining up with TRBD2. The CDR3 spans 16 residues. J gave up 2 bases and V 5 bases, and 11 bases lay outside the gene matches. Germline V gives CDR1 MNHEY, CDR2 SMNVEV (reference sequence).

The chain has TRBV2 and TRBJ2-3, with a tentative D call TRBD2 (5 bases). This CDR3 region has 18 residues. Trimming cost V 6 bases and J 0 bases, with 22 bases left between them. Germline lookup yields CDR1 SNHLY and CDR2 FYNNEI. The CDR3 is CASRESGITLASTDTQYF. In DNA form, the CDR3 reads TGTGCCAGCAGGGAATCCGGGATTACCCTTGCTAGCACAGATACGCAGTATTTT.

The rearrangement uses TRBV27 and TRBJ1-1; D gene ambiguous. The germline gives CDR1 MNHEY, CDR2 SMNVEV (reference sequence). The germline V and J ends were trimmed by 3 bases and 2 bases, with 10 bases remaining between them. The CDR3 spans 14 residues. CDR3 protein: CASSFTIGNTEAFF. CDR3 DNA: TGTGCCAGCAGTTTTACGATTGGCAACACTGAAGCTTTCTTT.

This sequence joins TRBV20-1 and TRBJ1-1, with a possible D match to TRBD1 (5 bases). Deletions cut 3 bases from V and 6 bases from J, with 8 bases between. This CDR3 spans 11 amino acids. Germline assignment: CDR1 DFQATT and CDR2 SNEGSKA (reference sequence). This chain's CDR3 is CSASPGPEAFF. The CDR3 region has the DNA TGCAGTGCTAGCCCAGGGCCTGAAGCTTTCTTT.

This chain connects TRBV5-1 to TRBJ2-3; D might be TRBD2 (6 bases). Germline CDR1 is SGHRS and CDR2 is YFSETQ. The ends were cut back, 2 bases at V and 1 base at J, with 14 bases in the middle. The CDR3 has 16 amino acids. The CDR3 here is CASSFVGQRGTDTQYF. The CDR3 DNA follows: TGCGCCAGCAGCTTCGTAGGCCAGCGGGGCACAGATACGCAGTATTTT.

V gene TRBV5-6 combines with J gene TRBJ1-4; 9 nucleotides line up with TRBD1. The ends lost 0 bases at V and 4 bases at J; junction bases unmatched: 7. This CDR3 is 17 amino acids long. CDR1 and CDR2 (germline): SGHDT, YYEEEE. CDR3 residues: CASSLAGQGTYNEKLFF. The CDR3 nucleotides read TGTGCCAGCAGCTTGGCGGGACAGGGAACCTATAATGAAAAACTGTTTTTT.

The CDR3 region is CASSSQGGGITEAFF. CDR3 nucleotides: TGTGCCAGCAGCTCCCAAGGTGGGGGGATCACTGAAGCTTTCTTT. The genes are TRBV7-3 and TRBJ1-1; weak D call: TRBD1 (5 bases). The CDR3 is 15 residues long. Germline V gene sequence: CDR1 SGHTA, CDR2 FQGTGA. V was shortened by 4 bases and J by 4 bases, with 16 bases between the two germline ends.

The CDR3 here is CASSSWGENQPQHF. The CDR3 DNA is TGTGCCAGCAGCTCCTGGGGGGAAAATCAGCCCCAGCATTTT. The chain links TRBV5-8 to TRBJ1-5; a possible D gene is TRBD1 (5 bases). In germline, CDR1 is SGHTS, CDR2 YDEGEE. CDR3 size: 14 residues. The V end lost 3 bases, the J end lost 4 bases, and 11 bases lay between the germline ends.